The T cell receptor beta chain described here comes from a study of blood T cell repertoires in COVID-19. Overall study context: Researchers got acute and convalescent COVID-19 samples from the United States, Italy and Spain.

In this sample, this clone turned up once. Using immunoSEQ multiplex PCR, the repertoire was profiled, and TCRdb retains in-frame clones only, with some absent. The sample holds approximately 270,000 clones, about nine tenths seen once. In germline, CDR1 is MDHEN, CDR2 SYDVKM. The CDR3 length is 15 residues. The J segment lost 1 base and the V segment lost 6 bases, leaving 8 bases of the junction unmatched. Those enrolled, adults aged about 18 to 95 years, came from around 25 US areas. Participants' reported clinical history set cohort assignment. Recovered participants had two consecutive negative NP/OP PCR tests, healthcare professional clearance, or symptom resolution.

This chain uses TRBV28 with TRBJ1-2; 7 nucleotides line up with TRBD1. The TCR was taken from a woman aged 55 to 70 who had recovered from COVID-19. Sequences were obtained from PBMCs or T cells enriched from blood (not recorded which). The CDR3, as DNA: TGTGCCAGCAGCTCAGGGGGTGGGATTAACTATGGCTACACCTTC. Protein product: CASSSGGGINYGYTF.